This T cell receptor beta chain appears in the sequencing data of a study of shared clonotypes between healthy human individuals. The wider study: Aged 18 to 49, the donors were a couple of women and a few men.

Only one count was recorded for this clone. Other DNA sequences within the sample encode an identical CDR3. CDR3 size: 13 residues. Germline lookup yields CDR1 SEHNR and CDR2 FQNEAQ (reference sequence). V lost 5 bases and J lost 0, with 7 bases in between. Sequencing was at deep level. Produced via immunoSEQ multiplex PCR; TCRdb's table is partial and in-frame only. The repertoire consists of about half a million clones, with 79% occurring once and the leading ten covering less than 15%. Genomic DNA for unsorted samples, which was extracted with the QIAamp DNA Blood Mini kit, came from about 83 million PBMCs.

The sequence derives from a woman in her thirties or forties in good health. Some clones in this sample may be carry-over from other donors' samples. Sequenced material: PBMCs. The V gene is TRBV7-9, the J gene TRBJ1-1; D not certain. For the CDR3, the DNA is TGTGCCAGCAGCAGAACAGTGAACACTGAAGCTTTCTTT. It codes for CASSRTVNTEAFF. Using reference TRBV7-9 and TRBJ1-1 for the parts outside the CDR3, the full variable domain is DTGVSQNPRHKITKRGQNVTFRCDPISEHNRLYWYRQTLGQGPEFLTYFQNEAQLEKSRLLSDRFSAERPKGSFSTLEIQRTEQGDSAMYLCASSRTVNTEAFFGQGTRLTVV.